A single sample gave rise to the 8 T cell receptor beta chains below, sequenced in a study of T cell repertoires in cytomegalovirus infection. Using its own MiXCR run on the reads, TCRdb lists one record per CDR3 protein. The repertoire has 500,000 or so distinct CDR3 sequences, approximately 15% of them found once; the top ten carry roughly a quarter. Sequencing was done on a sample of CD8+ T cells from PBMCs. The receptors stem from a human donor in good health (CMV status not recorded). Some clones in this sample may be carry-over from other donors' samples.

This clonotype turned up a few times. This chain joins TRBV28 and TRBJ2-5; 8 positions agree with TRBD2. Per germline, CDR1 MDHEN and CDR2 SYDVKM. This CDR3 is 15 amino acids long. The trim removed 3 bases at V and 5 bases at J, leaving 8 bases unmatched. For the CDR3, the DNA is TGTGCCAGCAGTTTCCCCCCCACGGGAGGGGAGACCCAGTACTTC. It translates to CASSFPPTGGETQYF.

The CDR3 DNA reads as TGTGCCAGCAGTTACCACGTGGGAGGGGACCAAGAGACCCAGTACTTC. Protein: CASSYHVGGDQETQYF. The chain uses TRBV6-5 and TRBJ2-5, with 7 bases matching TRBD2. The CDR3 runs to 16 residues. The V segment lost 2 bases and the J segment 0 bases; nucleotides outside the gene matches: 6. Germline loops: CDR1 MNHEY, CDR2 SVGAGI.

V gene TRBV28 combines with J gene TRBJ2-1; the D is unclear. Trimming pared 1 base from V and 9 bases from J, leaving 10 bases between. This CDR3 contains 13 residues. Germline V gene lookup returns CDR1 MDHEN and CDR2 SYDVKM. CDR3 nucleotide sequence: TGTGCCAGCAGTTTATCCCTTTTTAGTGAGCAGTTCTTC. Translation: CASSLSLFSEQFF.

Turning to this clonotype: This may come from a read error, since a much larger clone is one base off. This is likely a read error, given that the CDR3 carries no conserved phenylalanine or tryptophan at its end. The rearrangement uses TRBV7-8 and TRBJ2-7; 14 nucleotides agree with TRBD2. After removal of 4 bases from V and 0 bases from J, the junction contained 2 bases not matched to a gene. The CDR3 is 16 amino acids. The germline gives CDR1 SGHVS, CDR2 FQNEAQ. The CDR3, as DNA: TGTGCCAGCAGCTCCGGACTAGCGGGGGGCTCCTACGAGCAGTACTTA. The encoded protein is CASSSGLAGGSYEQYL.

This clonotype has at least ten counts. The rearrangement uses TRBV12-3 or TRBV12-4 and TRBJ1-3; D gene ambiguous. Trimming took off 4 bases at V and 4 bases at J, with 20 bases between the two ends. The CDR3 has 17 residues. The CDR3 DNA is TGTGCCAGCAGTTCGGGCGGGCGGGAGCTCGCGGGAAACACCATATATTTT. Amino acids: CASSSGGRELAGNTIYF.

This clonotype has more than one count but fewer than ten. The CDR3 DNA sequence: TGTGCCAGCAGTTACTCGGGACTTCAGAATGAGCAGTTCTTC. It yields the protein CASSYSGLQNEQFF. The V call is TRBV6-2 or TRBV6-3, the J call TRBJ2-1; a weak D match, TRBD2 (6 bases). The V gene's germline CDR1 is MNHEY and CDR2 SVGEGT. CDR3 length: 14 amino acids. The ends were cut back, 0 bases at V and 7 bases at J, with 10 bases in the middle.

This clonotype was recorded many times. J is TRBJ2-5 and V is TRBV28; TRBD2 matches 9 bases. The CDR3 spans 14 residues. Germline V gives CDR1 MDHEN, CDR2 SYDVKM. Trimming at V came to 5 bases and at J to 1 base, leaving 2 bases not matched to a gene. The CDR3 region has the DNA TGTGCCAGCAGTCGGCGGGAGGGCCAAGAGACCCAGTACTTC. This encodes CASSRREGQETQYF.

The gene calls are TRBV20-1 and TRBJ2-2; TRBD2 aligns across 10 bases. Germline V gives CDR1 DFQATT, CDR2 SNEGSKA (reference sequence). The CDR3 runs to 18 residues. The V segment lost 0 bases and the J segment 0 bases; nucleotides outside the gene matches: 7. The DNA of the CDR3 is TGCAGTGCTAGAGATTGGGGACTAGCGCCTGCGAACACCGGGGAGCTGTTTTTT. As protein: CSARDWGLAPANTGELFF.